This entry is about one T cell receptor (beta chain). Its antigen is undetermined. Produced via immunoSEQ multiplex PCR; TCRdb's table is partial and in-frame only. The repertoire consists of 5,600 or so clones, with 75% to 85% occurring once and the leading ten covering about 30%. Losses at the gene ends were 7 bases for V and 6 bases for J; bases not matched to a gene: 11. The CDR3 runs to 15 residues. Germline V gene lookup returns CDR1 SGHRS and CDR2 YFSETQ. This entry comes from a study of chemoradiotherapy in HPV16-positive cancers. Findings and caveats of the study: The functional HPV-specific definition rests on just a couple of HPV16-positive patients. Non-HPV-specific T cells did not expand in tumors during treatment, whereas candidate HPV-specific clones and E7-related motifs did.

Collection of the sample occurred from a patient who underwent chemoradiotherapy. This TCR derives from a human donor with HPV-associated anogenital cancer. The chain is built from TRBV5-1 and TRBJ2-3; 10 nucleotides match TRBD2. The CDR3, as DNA: TGCGCCAGCTCCCCCGAGCGGGGGGGCCCGGATACGCAGTATTTT. Protein: CASSPERGGPDTQYF. The whole variable domain, filled in from reference TRBV5-1 and TRBJ2-3, reads KAGVTQTPRYLIKTRGQQVTLSCSPISGHRSVSWYQQTPGQGLQFLFEYFSETQRNKGNFPGRFSGRQFSNSRSEMNVSTLELGDSALYLCASSPERGGPDTQYFGPGTRLTVL.